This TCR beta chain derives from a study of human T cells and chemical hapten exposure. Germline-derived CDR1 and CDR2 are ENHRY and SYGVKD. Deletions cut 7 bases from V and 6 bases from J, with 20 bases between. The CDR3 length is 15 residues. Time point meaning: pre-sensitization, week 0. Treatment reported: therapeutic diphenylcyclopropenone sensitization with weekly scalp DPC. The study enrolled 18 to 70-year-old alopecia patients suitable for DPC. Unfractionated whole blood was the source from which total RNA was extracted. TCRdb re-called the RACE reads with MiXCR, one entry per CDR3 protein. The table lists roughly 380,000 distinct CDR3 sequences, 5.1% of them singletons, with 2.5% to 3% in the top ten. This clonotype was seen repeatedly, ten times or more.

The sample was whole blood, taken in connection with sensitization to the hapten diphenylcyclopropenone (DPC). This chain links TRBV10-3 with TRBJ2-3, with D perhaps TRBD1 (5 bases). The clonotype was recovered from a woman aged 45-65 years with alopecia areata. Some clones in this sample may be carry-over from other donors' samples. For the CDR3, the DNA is TGTGCCATCAAAGAGTGGCAGGGCTTGAGGGATACGCAGTATTTT. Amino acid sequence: CAIKEWQGLRDTQYF.